The entry below describes one T cell receptor beta chain. No conserved phenylalanine or tryptophan ends this CDR3, so it is likely a read error. The protocol was immunoSEQ multiplex PCR, while the TCRdb copy is restricted to in-frame clones and leaves out a portion. Here the sample spans approximately 70,000 clones, approximately 84% being singletons. This sample was included in a study of OX40 agonist ivuxolimab in advanced cancers. CDR1 SNHLY and CDR2 FYNNEI come from the germline V gene. This CDR3 spans 15 amino acids. The ends lost 5 bases at V and 4 bases at J; junction bases unmatched: 9. The sample consisted of CD4+ or CD8+ T cells sorted from blood, taken in a trial of the OX40 agonist ivuxolimab. The chain uses TRBV2 and TRBJ1-2; TRBD1 matches 8 bases. The origin of this receptor is an adult with an advanced solid tumor such as melanoma, head and neck, liver or kidney cancer. In DNA form, the CDR3 reads TGTGCCAGCAGTCCCGCCAGGGGGCCAATCTATGGCTACACCCTC. It specifies CASSPARGPIYGYTL.